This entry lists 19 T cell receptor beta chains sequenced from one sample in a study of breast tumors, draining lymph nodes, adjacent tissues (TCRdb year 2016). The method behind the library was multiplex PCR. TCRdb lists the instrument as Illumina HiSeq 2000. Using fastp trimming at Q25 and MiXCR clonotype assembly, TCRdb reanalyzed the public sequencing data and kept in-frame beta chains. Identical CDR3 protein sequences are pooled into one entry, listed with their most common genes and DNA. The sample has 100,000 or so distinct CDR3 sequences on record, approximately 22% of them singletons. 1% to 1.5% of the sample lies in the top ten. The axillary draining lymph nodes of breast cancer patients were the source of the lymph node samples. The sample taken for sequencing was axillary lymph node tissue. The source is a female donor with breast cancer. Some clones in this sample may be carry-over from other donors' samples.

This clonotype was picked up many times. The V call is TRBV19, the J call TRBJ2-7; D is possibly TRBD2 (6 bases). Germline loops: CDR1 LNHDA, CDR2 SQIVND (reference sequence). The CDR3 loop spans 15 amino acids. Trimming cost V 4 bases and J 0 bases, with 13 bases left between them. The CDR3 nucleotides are TGTGCCAGTAGTACTGGGACTCCTAGCTCCTACGAGCAGTACTTC. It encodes CASSTGTPSSYEQYF.

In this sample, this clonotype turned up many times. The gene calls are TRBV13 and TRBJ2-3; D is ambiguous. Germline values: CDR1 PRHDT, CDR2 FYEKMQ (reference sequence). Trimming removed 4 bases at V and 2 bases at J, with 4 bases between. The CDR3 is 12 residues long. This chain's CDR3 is CASSYLTDTQYF. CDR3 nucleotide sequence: TGTGCCAGCAGCTACCTCACAGATACGCAGTATTTT.

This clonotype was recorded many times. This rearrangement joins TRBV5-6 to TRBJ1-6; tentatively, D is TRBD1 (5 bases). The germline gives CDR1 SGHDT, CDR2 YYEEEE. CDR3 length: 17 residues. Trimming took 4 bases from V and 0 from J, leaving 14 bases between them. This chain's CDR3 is CASSLRRQSSYNSPLHF. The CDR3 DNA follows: TGTGCCAGCAGCCTACGCAGACAGAGCTCCTATAATTCACCCCTCCACTTT. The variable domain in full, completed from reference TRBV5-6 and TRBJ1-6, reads DAGVTQSPTHLIKTRGQQVTLRCSPKSGHDTVSWYQQALGQGPQFIFQYYEEEERQRGNFPDRFSGHQFPNYSSELNVNALLLGDSALYLCASSLRRQSSYNSPLHFGNGTRLTVT.

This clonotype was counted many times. In DNA, the CDR3 is TGTGCCAGCAGTGAATCGTGGGCACAGGGTGTTCTGTATGAGCAGTTCTTC. Protein product: CASSESWAQGVLYEQFF. The chain is built from TRBV6-1 and TRBJ2-1; possibly TRBD1 for D (6 bases). CDR3 size: 17 residues. The germline CDR1 and CDR2 sequences are MNHNS and SASEGT. V was trimmed by 2 bases and J by 8 bases, leaving 22 bases between them.

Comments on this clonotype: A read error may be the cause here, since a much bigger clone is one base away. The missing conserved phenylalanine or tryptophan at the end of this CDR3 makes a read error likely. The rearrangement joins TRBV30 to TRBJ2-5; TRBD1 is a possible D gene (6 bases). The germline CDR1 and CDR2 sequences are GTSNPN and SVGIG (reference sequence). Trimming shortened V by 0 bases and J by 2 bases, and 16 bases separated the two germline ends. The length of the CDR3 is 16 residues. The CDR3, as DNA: TGTGCCTGGAGTGTAGGTCTAGGGGGTTGGCAAGAGACCCAGTACTCC. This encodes CAWSVGLGGWQETQYS.

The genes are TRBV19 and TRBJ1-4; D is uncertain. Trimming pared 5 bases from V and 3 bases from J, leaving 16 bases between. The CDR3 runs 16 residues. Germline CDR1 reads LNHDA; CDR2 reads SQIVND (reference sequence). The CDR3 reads CASSLPGSPANEKLFF. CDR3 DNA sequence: TGTGCCAGTAGTCTACCCGGGTCCCCAGCTAATGAAAAACTGTTTTTT.

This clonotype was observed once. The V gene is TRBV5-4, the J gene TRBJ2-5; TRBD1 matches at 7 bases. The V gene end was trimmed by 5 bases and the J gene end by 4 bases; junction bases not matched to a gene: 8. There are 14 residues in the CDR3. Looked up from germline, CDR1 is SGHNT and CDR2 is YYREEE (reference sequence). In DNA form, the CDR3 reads TGTGCCAGCAGTCCGGGGACAGAGCGAGAGACCCAGTACTTC. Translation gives CASSPGTERETQYF.

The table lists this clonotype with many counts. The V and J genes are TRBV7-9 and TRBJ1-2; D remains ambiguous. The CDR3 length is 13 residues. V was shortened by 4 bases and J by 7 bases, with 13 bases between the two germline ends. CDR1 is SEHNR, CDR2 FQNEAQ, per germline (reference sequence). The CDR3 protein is CASSSPRAVGYTF. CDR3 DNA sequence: TGTGCCAGCAGCTCACCTCGGGCAGTTGGCTACACCTTC.

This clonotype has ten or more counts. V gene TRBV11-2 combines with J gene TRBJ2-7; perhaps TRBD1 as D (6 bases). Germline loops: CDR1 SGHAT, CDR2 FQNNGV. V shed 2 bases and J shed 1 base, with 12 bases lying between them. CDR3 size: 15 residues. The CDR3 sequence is CASSLRGHPSYEQYF. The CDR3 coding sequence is TGTGCCAGCAGCTTAAGGGGACACCCGTCCTACGAGCAGTACTTC.

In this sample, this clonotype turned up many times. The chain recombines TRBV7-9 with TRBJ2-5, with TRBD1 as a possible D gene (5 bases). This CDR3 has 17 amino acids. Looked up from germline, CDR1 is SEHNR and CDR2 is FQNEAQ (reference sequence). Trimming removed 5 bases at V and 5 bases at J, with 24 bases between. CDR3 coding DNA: TGTGCCAGCAGCCCACCAGGGCCCCGCAGGTTCGAGGAGACCCAGTACTTC. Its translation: CASSPPGPRRFEETQYF.

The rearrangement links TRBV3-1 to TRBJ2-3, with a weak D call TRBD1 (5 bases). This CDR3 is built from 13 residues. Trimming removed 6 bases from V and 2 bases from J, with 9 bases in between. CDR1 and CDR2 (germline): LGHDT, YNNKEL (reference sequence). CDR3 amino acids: CASSDSVTDTQYF. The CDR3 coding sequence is TGTGCCAGCAGTGACAGCGTCACAGATACGCAGTATTTT.

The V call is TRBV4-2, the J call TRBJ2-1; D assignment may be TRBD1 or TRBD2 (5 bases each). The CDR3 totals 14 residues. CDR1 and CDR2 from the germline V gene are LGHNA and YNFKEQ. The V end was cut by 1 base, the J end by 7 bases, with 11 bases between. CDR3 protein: CASSQVRDPNEQFF. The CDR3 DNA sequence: TGTGCCAGCAGCCAAGTCAGGGACCCTAATGAGCAGTTCTTC.

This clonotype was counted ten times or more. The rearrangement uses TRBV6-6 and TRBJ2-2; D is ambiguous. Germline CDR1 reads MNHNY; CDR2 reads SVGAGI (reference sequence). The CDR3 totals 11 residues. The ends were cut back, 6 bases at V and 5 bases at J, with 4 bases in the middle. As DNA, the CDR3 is TGTGCCAGCAGCGGGACCGGGGAGCTGTTTTTT. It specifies CASSGTGELFF.

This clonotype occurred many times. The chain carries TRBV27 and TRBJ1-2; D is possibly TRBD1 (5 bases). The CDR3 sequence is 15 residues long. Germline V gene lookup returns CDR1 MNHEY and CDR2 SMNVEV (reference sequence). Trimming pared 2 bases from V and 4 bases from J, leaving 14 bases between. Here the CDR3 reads CASSLRTGSGYGYTF. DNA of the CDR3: TGTGCCAGCAGTTTACGAACAGGATCTGGCTATGGCTACACCTTC.

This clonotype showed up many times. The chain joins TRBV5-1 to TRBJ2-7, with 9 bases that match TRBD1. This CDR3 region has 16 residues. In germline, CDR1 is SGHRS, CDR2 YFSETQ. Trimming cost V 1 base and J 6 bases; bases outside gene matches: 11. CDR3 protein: CASSLNYPGQGSEQYF. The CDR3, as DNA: TGCGCCAGCAGCTTGAACTACCCGGGACAGGGTTCCGAGCAGTACTTC.

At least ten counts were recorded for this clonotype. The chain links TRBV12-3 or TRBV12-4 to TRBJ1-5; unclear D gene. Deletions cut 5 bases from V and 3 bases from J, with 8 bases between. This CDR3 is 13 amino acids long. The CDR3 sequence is CASSLYNNQPQHF. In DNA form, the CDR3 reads TGTGCCAGCAGTCTATACAACAATCAGCCCCAGCATTTT.

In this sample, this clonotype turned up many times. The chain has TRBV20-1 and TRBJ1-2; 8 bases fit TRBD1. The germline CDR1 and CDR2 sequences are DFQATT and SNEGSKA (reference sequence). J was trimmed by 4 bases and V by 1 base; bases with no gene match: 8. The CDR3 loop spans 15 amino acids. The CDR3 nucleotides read TGCAGTGCTAGAGCCTCGACAGGGGCTTTCTATGGCTACACCTTC. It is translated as CSARASTGAFYGYTF.

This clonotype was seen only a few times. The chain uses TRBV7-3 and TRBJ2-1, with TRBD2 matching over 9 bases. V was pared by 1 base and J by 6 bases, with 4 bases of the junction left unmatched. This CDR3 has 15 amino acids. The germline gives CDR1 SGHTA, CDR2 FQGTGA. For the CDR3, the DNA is TGTGCCAGCAGCTTAAGCGGGGGGGGGAGCAATGAGCAGTTCTTC. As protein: CASSLSGGGSNEQFF.

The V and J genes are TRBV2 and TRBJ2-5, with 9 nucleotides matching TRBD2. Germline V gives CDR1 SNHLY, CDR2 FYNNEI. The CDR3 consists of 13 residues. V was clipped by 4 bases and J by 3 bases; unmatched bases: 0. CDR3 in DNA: TGTGCCAGCAGTGGGACTAGCGAAGAGACCCAGTACTTC. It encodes CASSGTSEETQYF.